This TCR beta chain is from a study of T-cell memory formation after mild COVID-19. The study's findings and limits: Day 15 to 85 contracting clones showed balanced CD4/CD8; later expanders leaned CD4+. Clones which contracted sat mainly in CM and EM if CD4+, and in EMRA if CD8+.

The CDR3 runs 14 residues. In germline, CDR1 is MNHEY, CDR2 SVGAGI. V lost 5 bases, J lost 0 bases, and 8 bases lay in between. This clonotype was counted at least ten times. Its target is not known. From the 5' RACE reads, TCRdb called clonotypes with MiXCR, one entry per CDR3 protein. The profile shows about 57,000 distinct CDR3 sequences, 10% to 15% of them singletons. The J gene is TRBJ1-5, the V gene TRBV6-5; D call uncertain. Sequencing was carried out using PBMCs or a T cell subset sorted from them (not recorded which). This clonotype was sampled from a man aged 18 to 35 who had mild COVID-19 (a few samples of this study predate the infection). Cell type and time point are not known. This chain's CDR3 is CASSQSNSNQPQHF. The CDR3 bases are TGTGCCAGCAGTCAGAGTAATAGCAATCAGCCCCAGCATTTT.